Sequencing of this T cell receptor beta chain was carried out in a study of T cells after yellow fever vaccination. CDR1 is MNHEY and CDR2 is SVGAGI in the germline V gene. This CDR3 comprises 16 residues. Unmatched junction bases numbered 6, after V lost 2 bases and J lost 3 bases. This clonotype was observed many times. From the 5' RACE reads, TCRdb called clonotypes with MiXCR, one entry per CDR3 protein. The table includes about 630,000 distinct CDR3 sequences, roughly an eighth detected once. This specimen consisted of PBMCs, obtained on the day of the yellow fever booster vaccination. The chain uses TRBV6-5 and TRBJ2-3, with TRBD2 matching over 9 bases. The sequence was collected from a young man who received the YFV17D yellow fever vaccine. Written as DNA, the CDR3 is TGTGCCAGCAGTTACACTCGCCTAGCGGGGACAGATACGCAGTATTTT. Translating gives CASSYTRLAGTDTQYF.